This TCR beta chain was recovered during a study of CD8+ T cells in alopecia areata (dated by TCRdb to the late 2010s). As for the study more broadly: The treated patients took part in an open-label pilot trial in which moderate-to-severe alopecia areata was treated with oral tofacitinib at 5 to 10 mg twice daily. Biopsies were taken from tofacitinib-treated patients at baseline and again at 4 and 24 weeks into treatment, and several of those patients also had a later scalp biopsy. Scalp clonality was compared among normal scalp (n=4), patchy alopecia areata scalp (n=8), and alopecia totalis/universalis scalp (n=8). Scalp tissue and sorted CD4+ and CD8+ peripheral blood T cells from patchy and totalis/universalis alopecia areata patients and from healthy controls were covered by human TCRbeta sequencing. The study used high-throughput TCRbeta sequencing to examine T cell clonal expansion in alopecia areata, in both the C3H/HeJ mouse model and human patients. For the treated patients, the SALT score, which quantifies what percentage of scalp surface area is affected, served as the measure of disease severity. Tofacitinib was given for 6 to 18 months, followed by 6 months of follow-up off drug to assess delayed response and recurrence. TCRbeta CDR3 regions were amplified by immunoSEQ multiplex PCR with 35 Vbeta forward and 13 Jbeta reverse primers. RNA came from the PAXgene miRNA kit for fixed scalp, the miRNeasy kit for PBMCs, and the RNeasy kit for mouse skin. General study outcomes and caveats: Scalp TCR repertoire analysis is complicated because resident alphabeta T cells in normal human skin are also sequenced, whereas mouse skin is dominated by gammadelta T cells. TCR sequences shared between patients were less clear than in mice, possibly partly because of HLA diversity in the patient population. During tofacitinib treatment, many expanded lesional clones remained in scalp and blood, and this persistence may partly explain relapse after treatment is stopped. Higher clonality and more expanded CD8+ clones were observed in lesional scalp than in normal scalp, particularly in alopecia totalis/universalis, a finding suggestive of antigenic drive. Tofacitinib significantly decreased scalp clonality and the number of expanded CD8+ clones among the top 100 scalp clones. Because the treated cohort was small and had just a single nonresponder, larger studies are needed to establish links between baseline CD8+ expansion and response.

As for this clone: The antigen it recognizes is unknown. No clone much larger than this one lies a single base away; base qualities are absent.

What the treatment or condition label conveys for this sample: oral pan-JAK inhibitor, 5-10 mg twice daily. Lesional scalp punch biopsies and peripheral blood were obtained from alopecia areata patients. PBMCs were isolated by density centrifugation and stained for CD3, CD4 and CD8, after which CD4+ and CD8+ T cells were sorted on a FACSAria. CDR1 and CDR2 (SQVTM, ANQGSEA) derive from the germline V gene. V is clipped by 0 bases and J by 2 bases, and the sequence between their germline boundaries is 12 bases long. The CDR3 covers 15 residues, taking in both the cysteine and the phenylalanine. Of the read, only the CDR3 DNA is kept; its 45 bases are in frame from base 1. Receptors were amplified or captured by the immunoSEQ multiplex PCR assay. For TCR sequencing, RNA was extracted from every sample and reverse transcribed into cDNA to serve as template. SuperScript III was used to make first-strand cDNA, primed with a 2:1 mix of oligo-dT and random hexamers. A synthetic immune receptor repertoire was used to assess amplification bias, and residual bias was removed computationally. Under the source paper's analysis protocol: Raw reads were preprocessed for error removal, and CDR3 was defined according to IMGT conventions as running from the conserved cysteine to phenylalanine. Clonality was calculated as 1 minus Shannon entropy normalized by log2 of the number of productive unique TCRs. Whether each scalp clone was CD4 or CD8 was inferred by checking scalp TCRbeta sequences against the CD4 and CD8 repertoires from sorted blood. Sourced from immuneACCESS, this table was stored by TCRdb with only in-frame sequences that have V and J called. A share of the clones is absent; for the studies checked, an unresolved V gene accounts for under half, and the remainder has no known explanation. V, J and clone size are taken as reported in that table, and D and trimming were inferred from the DNA itself. This sample gives approximately 90,000 clones in total; about three quarters of them show up just once. The leading ten clones occupy 15% to 20% of the sample.

The sequence came from a human donor with alopecia areata. The sequence joins TRBV29-1 to TRBJ2-3; the D assignment is uncertain and may be TRBD1 or TRBD2, with 5 bases supporting each. This sample comprised CD8+ T cells sorted from blood, obtained around week 44, from a patient treated with tofacitinib. This receptor carries the CDR3 CSVEERGTVTDTQYF. The DNA is TGCAGCGTTGAAGAGAGGGGTACCGTCACAGATACGCAGTATTTT.